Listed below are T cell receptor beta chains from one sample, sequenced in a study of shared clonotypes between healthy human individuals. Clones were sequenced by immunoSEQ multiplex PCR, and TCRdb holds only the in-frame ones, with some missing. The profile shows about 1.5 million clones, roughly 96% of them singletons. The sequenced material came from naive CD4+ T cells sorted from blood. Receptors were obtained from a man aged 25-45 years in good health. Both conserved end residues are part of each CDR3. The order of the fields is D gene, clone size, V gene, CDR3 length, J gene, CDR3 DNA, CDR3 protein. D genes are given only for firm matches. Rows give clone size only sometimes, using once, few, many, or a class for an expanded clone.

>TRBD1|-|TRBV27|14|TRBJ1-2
TGTGCCAGCAGTTTATGGGGACAGGGAGGAGGCTACACCTTC
CASSLWGQGGGYTF
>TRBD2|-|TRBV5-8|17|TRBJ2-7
TGTGCCAGCAGCTTGGGCCTAGCGGGAGGGCCGGGACACGAGCAGTACTTC
CASSLGLAGGPGHEQYF
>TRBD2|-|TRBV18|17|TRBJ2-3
TGTGCCAGCTCACCACGGGGTAGCGGGATCGGGACAGATACGCAGTATTTT
CASSPRGSGIGTDTQYF
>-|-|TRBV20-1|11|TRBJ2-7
TGCAGTGCTACTAGTCTTAGCGAGCAGTACTTC
CSATSLSEQYF
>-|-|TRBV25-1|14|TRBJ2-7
TGTGCCAGCAGTGTCTCGGGGGTAAATTACGAGCAGTACTTC
CASSVSGVNYEQYF
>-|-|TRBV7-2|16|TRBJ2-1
TGTGCCAGCAGCTTAGCGGTAGCGATCTCCTACAATGAGCAGTTCTTC
CASSLAVAISYNEQFF
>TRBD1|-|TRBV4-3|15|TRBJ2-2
TGCGCCAGCAGCCAGGCCGGGACAGCCACCGGGGAGCTGTTTTTT
CASSQAGTATGELFF
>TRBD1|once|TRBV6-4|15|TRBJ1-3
TGTGCCAGGGCGCCCTCTGGGACAGGGGGAAACACCATATATTTT
CARAPSGTGGNTIYF
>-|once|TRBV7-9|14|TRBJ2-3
TGTGCCAGCAGCTTAGAGGGAGGCACAGATACGCAGTATTTT
CASSLEGGTDTQYF
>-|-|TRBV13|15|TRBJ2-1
TGTGCCAGCAGCTTCGAAAGGGCAGCGAGTAATGAGCAGTTCTTC
CASSFERAASNEQFF
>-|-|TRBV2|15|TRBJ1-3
TGTGCCAGCAGTAAGGGGGGGCCCTCTGGAAACACCATATATTTT
CASSKGGPSGNTIYF
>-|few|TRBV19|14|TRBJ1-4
TGTGCCAGTAACCCGGATGGCGGGGGTGAAAAACTGTTTTTT
CASNPDGGGEKLFF
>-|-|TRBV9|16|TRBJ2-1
TGTGCCAGCAGCGCCGAAAGGGTGAAGATCTACAATGAGCAGTTCTTC
CASSAERVKIYNEQFF
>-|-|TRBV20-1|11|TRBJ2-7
TGCAGTGCTAGTAACATCTACGAGCAGTACTTC
CSASNIYEQYF
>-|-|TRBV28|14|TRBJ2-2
TGTGCCAGCAGTCGCCCGGGCGAGGCCGGGGAGCTGTTTTTT
CASSRPGEAGELFF
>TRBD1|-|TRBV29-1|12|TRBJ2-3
TGCAGCGTTGGAGACAGGGATTCTACGCAGTATTTT
CSVGDRDSTQYF
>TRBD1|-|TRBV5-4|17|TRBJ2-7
TGTGCCAGCAGCTCGGGAACAAACAGGGGGCACATGTACGAGCAGTACTTC
CASSSGTNRGHMYEQYF